These 28 T cell receptor beta chains originate from one sample sequenced in a study of tumor and adjacent non-tumor tissue in lung cancer. No cell sorting was done before RNA was extracted from the tissue. TCRbeta libraries were built with three rounds of nested PCR, modified from ARM-PCR. TCRdb reprocessed the multiplex PCR reads via MiXCR and lists one record per CDR3 protein. The sample contains 120,000 or so distinct CDR3 sequences, 66% of which appear only once. Sequences were obtained from lung tumor tissue. The receptors derive from a man aged 30-40 years with non-small cell lung cancer.

Note on this clonotype: Given a much more abundant clone one base away, this may be a read error. No conserved phenylalanine or tryptophan ends this CDR3, so it is likely a read error. The rearrangement links TRBV4-1 to TRBJ1-2, with a weak D call TRBD1 (6 bases). Germline V gene lookup returns CDR1 MGHRA and CDR2 YSYEKL. With 0 bases removed from V and 4 bases from J, the gap between germline ends came to 15 bases. CDR3 length equals 16 residues. The CDR3 loop is CASSQEPGGPGYGYTL. The CDR3 DNA reads as TGCGCCAGCAGCCAAGAACCCGGGGGGCCAGGCTATGGCTACACCCTC.

This clonotype was observed once. The junction departs from germline at one end; a sequencing error may be responsible. V and J are TRBV29-1 and TRBJ1-2; 7 bases line up with TRBD1. The CDR3 is made up of 12 amino acids. Germline assignment: CDR1 SQVTM and CDR2 ANQGSEA. The CDR3 nucleotides read TGTAACGTCGCTCGGACAGGCGAAGGCTACACCTTC. Amino acids: CNVARTGEGYTF.

As for this clonotype: This CDR3 is missing its conserved last phenylalanine or tryptophan, likely due to a read error. The DNA is left out, because the CDR3 cannot be placed on it with certainty; the CDR3 is given as TCRdb lists it. This chain links TRBV20-1 with TRBJ2-1; the D segment call TRBD2 is taken from the table without a DNA check. Germline V lookup: CDR1 DFQATT, CDR2 SNEGSKA (reference sequence). The CDR3 length equals 14 residues, ends included. This CDR3 reads CSAVNPGGPHEQLL.

A note on this clonotype: A junction end diverges from the germline sequence, so it may reflect a read error. The chain combines TRBV5-1 with TRBJ2-3; unclear D gene. The CDR3 is 12 residues long. Germline V lookup: CDR1 SGHRS, CDR2 YFSETQ. The CDR3: CASRLAQYTQYF. In DNA form, the CDR3 reads TGCGCCAGCAGGTTGGCACAGTATACACAGTATTTT.

Comments on this clonotype: It is likely a read error, because the conserved phenylalanine at the end of the CDR3 is missing. No DNA is shown, since the ends of the CDR3 on it are uncertain; the CDR3 is the one TCRdb lists. V usage is TRBV20-1 and J usage is TRBJ2-7; the DNA was not compared with TRBD1, the D call given in the table. The CDR3 extends over 15 residues, inclusive of both ends. Germline V gene sequence: CDR1 DFQATT, CDR2 SNEGSKA (reference sequence). The CDR3: CSALRHEQGHYERYI.

The chain combines TRBV29-1 with TRBJ2-5; no clear D. The V gene's germline CDR1 is SQVTM and CDR2 ANQGSEA. CDR3 length equals 12 residues. Trimming left V 8 bases short and J 4 bases short, with 14 bases between. The CDR3 DNA reads as TGCAGCATTGCGGTGAACCTAGAGACCCAGTACTTC. Translated, it gives CSIAVNLETQYF.

On this clonotype: A clone one base away is much larger, so this may be a read error. The chain carries TRBV6-5 and TRBJ1-6, with D uncertain. CDR1 MNHEY and CDR2 SVGAGI come from the germline V gene. This CDR3 is 17 amino acids long. This CDR3 is CASSRRLYSSYNSPVHF. The CDR3 DNA reads as TGTGCCAGCAGTCGCCGACTCTACAGCTCCTATAATTCACCCGTCCACTTT.

The V and J genes are TRBV21-1 and TRBJ1-2; the DNA was not compared with TRBD1, the D call given in the table. TRBV21-1 represents a pseudogene. The CDR3 sequence is 14 residues long. The CDR3 is CASKGYRNNYGYTF. As DNA, the CDR3 is TGTGCCAGCAAGGGGTACAGGAATAACTATGGCTACACCTTC.

For this clonotype: Lacking the conserved final phenylalanine or tryptophan, this CDR3 likely reflects a read error. The genes are TRBV11-2 and TRBJ1-6; unclear D gene. The ends were cut back, 6 bases at V and 10 bases at J, with 16 bases in the middle. CDR1 and CDR2 (germline): SGHAT, FQNNGV. This CDR3 comprises 14 residues. The CDR3 DNA is TGTGCCAGCAGTTCTAGACCGGGTGTCTCACCCCTCCACTTA. This sequence encodes CASSSRPGVSPLHL.

This clonotype has a single count. This could be a read error, since a much larger clone is one nucleotide away. CDR3 in DNA: TGTGCCAGCAGTTACTCCGGGGGGGTACGGAGCACTGAAGCTTTCTTT. This gives the protein CASSYSGGVRSTEAFF. The V call is TRBV6-5, the J call TRBJ1-1; D is possibly TRBD1 (5 bases). V was clipped by 0 bases and J by 4 bases, with 15 bases between them. Germline assignment: CDR1 MNHEY and CDR2 SVGAGI. CDR3 length: 16 amino acids.

The rearrangement uses TRBV5-1 and TRBJ1-1, with TRBD1 matching over 9 bases. CDR1 is SGHRS and CDR2 is YFSETQ in the germline V gene. V lost 4 bases and J lost 0; bases outside the gene matches: 7. This CDR3 comprises 16 residues. The CDR3 DNA reads as TGCGCCAGCAGCCGAACCGGGACAGGGATGAACACTGAAGCTTTCTTT. Protein sequence: CASSRTGTGMNTEAFF.

A note on this clonotype: This may be a read error: a much more frequent sequence differs by one nucleotide. The J gene is TRBJ2-1, the V gene TRBV20-1; 8 nucleotides align to TRBD2. CDR1 is DFQATT and CDR2 is SNEGSKA in the germline V gene (reference sequence). CDR3 length equals 13 residues. CDR3 loop: CSAPLAGHNEQSF. The DNA of the CDR3 is TGCAGTGCTCCCCTAGCGGGCCACAATGAGCAGTCCTTC.

The gene calls are TRBV5-1 and TRBJ2-3, with a weak D call TRBD1 (6 bases). V was pared by 0 bases and J by 4 bases, with 18 bases between. CDR1 is SGHRS, CDR2 YFSETQ, per germline. This CDR3 contains 17 residues. CDR3 nucleotides: TGCGCCAGCAGCTTGGCCTGGGCACCCAGGGGTGCAGATACGCAGTATTTT. It codes for CASSLAWAPRGADTQYF. The full variable domain, with the rest looked up from reference TRBV5-1 and TRBJ2-3, is KAGVTQTPRYLIKTRGQQVTLSCSPISGHRSVSWYQQTPGQGLQFLFEYFSETQRNKGNFPGRFSGRQFSNSRSEMNVSTLELGDSALYLCASSLAWAPRGADTQYFGPGTRLTVL.

Concerning this clonotype: This may arise from a read error, as a much more abundant clone is one base away. This chain links TRBV6-2 or TRBV6-3 with TRBJ1-5; no definite D call. V was pared by 8 bases and J by 4 bases, with 9 bases between. Germline V CDR1 and CDR2: MNHEY, SVGEGT. The length of the CDR3 is 12 residues. CDR3 sequence: CASGPANQPQHF. In nucleotides, the CDR3 is TGTGCCAGCGGACCGGCGAATCAGCCCCAGCATTTT.

Remarks on this clonotype: Being one base from a much bigger clone, this may be a read error. The J gene is TRBJ2-3, the V gene TRBV12-3 or TRBV12-4, with TRBD2 matching 7 bases. CDR3 length equals 13 residues. This chain's CDR3 is CASSSLASGSDEF. The CDR3 region has the DNA TGTGCCAGCAGTTCCCTGGCTAGCGGCTCGGATGAGTTT.

With regard to this clonotype: The junction shows a germline mismatch at one end, possibly a read error. The chain is built from TRBV4-1 and TRBJ2-3, with D possibly matching TRBD2 (5 bases). The CDR3 spans 15 residues. Germline CDR1 and CDR2: MGHRA and YSYEKL. In DNA, the CDR3 is TGCGCCAGCTGCCAAGATAAGCGGAGTACAGATACGCAGTATTTT. Its protein is CASCQDKRSTDTQYF.

By share of the sample, this clonotype is medium-sized. The chain joins TRBV20-1 to TRBJ2-3; D gene ambiguous. The germline V gene has CDR1 DFQATT and CDR2 SNEGSKA (reference sequence). V gave up 8 bases and J gave up 1 base, with 7 bases separating them. The CDR3 length is 11 residues. CDR3: CSPEGTDTQYF. The CDR3 DNA follows: TGCAGTCCCGAGGGCACAGATACGCAGTATTTT.

The V and J genes are TRBV6-5 and TRBJ2-2; D may be TRBD2 (5 bases). Trimming took off 5 bases at V and 8 bases at J, with 18 bases between the two ends. Germline lookup yields CDR1 MNHEY and CDR2 SVGAGI. This CDR3 contains 15 residues. In nucleotides, the CDR3 is TGTGCCAGCAGTGCCTGGGAGAGCCGATTGGGGGAGCTGTTTTTT. Its protein product is CASSAWESRLGELFF.

In regard to this clonotype: The final CDR3 position lacks the conserved phenylalanine or tryptophan, pointing to a likely read error. This chain connects TRBV29-1 to TRBJ1-2; no clear D. This CDR3 contains 13 residues. The germline V and J ends were trimmed by 0 bases and 8 bases, with 13 bases remaining between them. Germline-derived CDR1 and CDR2 are SQVTM and ANQGSEA. In DNA form, the CDR3 reads TGCAGCGTTGAAGATACGGGAGCGGGAGGCTACACCTAC. Encoded protein: CSVEDTGAGGYTY.

This sequence joins TRBV5-1 and TRBJ2-2; 9 bases match TRBD1. The CDR3 is 15 residues long. Losses at the gene ends were 3 bases for V and 3 bases for J; bases not matched to a gene: 3. From germline, CDR1 is SGHRS and CDR2 YFSETQ. The chain's CDR3 is CASSWGQGDTGELFF. CDR3 DNA: TGCGCCAGCAGCTGGGGACAGGGAGACACCGGGGAGCTGTTTTTT.

Worth noting for this clonotype: This could be a read error, since a much larger clone is one nucleotide away. J is TRBJ1-1 and V is TRBV29-1; 8 bases agree with TRBD1. This CDR3 spans 14 amino acids. Germline loops: CDR1 SQVTM, CDR2 ANQGSEA. V trimming: 5 bases; J trimming: 1 base; junction bases outside the gene matches: 6. The CDR3 here is CSVSLTGGNTEAFF. CDR3 in DNA: TGCAGCGTTTCTCTAACAGGGGGGAACACTGAAGCTTTCTTT.

A word on this clonotype: The germline gene is not matched at one end of the junction; a read error may be the cause. This chain connects TRBV20-1 to TRBJ2-3; D possibly uses TRBD1 or TRBD2 (6 bases each). In germline, CDR1 is DFQATT, CDR2 SNEGSKA (reference sequence). The CDR3 contains 11 residues. The chain's CDR3 is CSAPRGGTRYF. The CDR3 nucleotides read TGCAGTGCCCCCAGGGGAGGTACGCGGTATTTT.

The count of this clonotype is one. Germline is not matched at one junction end, which may reflect a read error. The J gene is TRBJ1-4, the V gene TRBV6-5; no definite D call. The CDR3 is 14 residues long. From germline, CDR1 is MNHEY and CDR2 SVGAGI. CDR3 amino acids: CASSKTWLREKLFF. Here the CDR3 DNA reads TGTGCTAGCAGTAAAACATGGTTGCGTGAAAAACTGTTTTTT.

This clonotype was recorded at least ten times. V is TRBV12-3 or TRBV12-4 and J is TRBJ2-7; 8 bases are a match to TRBD2. CDR3 size: 14 residues. The V gene end was trimmed by 4 bases and the J gene end by 6 bases; junction bases not matched to a gene: 8. CDR3 sequence: CASSSDGRGREQYF. The DNA of the CDR3 is TGTGCCAGCAGTTCCGACGGGAGGGGTCGCGAGCAGTACTTC.

Concerning this clonotype: Lacking the conserved final phenylalanine or tryptophan, this CDR3 likely reflects a read error. The CDR3: CASNYTDTNTEAFY. In DNA form, the CDR3 reads TGTGCCAGCAATTACACTGACACGAACACTGAAGCTTTCTAT. The V call is TRBV6-5, the J call TRBJ1-1; D is ambiguous. CDR1 is MNHEY, CDR2 SVGAGI, per germline. There are 14 residues in the CDR3.

Of note for this clonotype: A much bigger clone sits one base away, suggesting this may be a read error. The chain employs TRBV6-5 and TRBJ1-1; D might be TRBD1 (5 bases). CDR1 MNHEY and CDR2 SVGAGI come from the germline V gene. The CDR3 runs 15 residues. The ends were cut back, 6 bases at V and 2 bases at J, with 16 bases in the middle. CDR3: CASRRGGIGNTEAFF. The CDR3 region has the DNA TGTGCCAGCAGACGCGGGGGGATTGGTAACACTGAAGCTTTCTTT.

V is TRBV5-5 and J is TRBJ2-7, with 14 bases that match TRBD2. The V gene end was trimmed by 8 bases and the J gene end by 2 bases; junction bases not matched to a gene: 9. The CDR3 is 16 residues long. Germline V gene sequence: CDR1 SGHKS, CDR2 YYEKEE (reference sequence). Written as DNA, the CDR3 is TGTGCCAGAAGGCGAAGACTAGCGGGGGGGACCTACGAGCAGTACTTC. This encodes CARRRRLAGGTYEQYF.

Comments on this clonotype: With a much larger clone just one base away, this may be a read error. This chain connects TRBV20-1 to TRBJ2-3; 9 bases are shared with TRBD2. The CDR3 is 15 amino acids. CDR1 is DFQATT, CDR2 SNEGSKA, per germline (reference sequence). The CDR3 DNA reads as TGCAGTGCTAGGGGGGCGGGGGGGCCCACAGATACGCACTATTTT. It translates to CSARGAGGPTDTHYF.